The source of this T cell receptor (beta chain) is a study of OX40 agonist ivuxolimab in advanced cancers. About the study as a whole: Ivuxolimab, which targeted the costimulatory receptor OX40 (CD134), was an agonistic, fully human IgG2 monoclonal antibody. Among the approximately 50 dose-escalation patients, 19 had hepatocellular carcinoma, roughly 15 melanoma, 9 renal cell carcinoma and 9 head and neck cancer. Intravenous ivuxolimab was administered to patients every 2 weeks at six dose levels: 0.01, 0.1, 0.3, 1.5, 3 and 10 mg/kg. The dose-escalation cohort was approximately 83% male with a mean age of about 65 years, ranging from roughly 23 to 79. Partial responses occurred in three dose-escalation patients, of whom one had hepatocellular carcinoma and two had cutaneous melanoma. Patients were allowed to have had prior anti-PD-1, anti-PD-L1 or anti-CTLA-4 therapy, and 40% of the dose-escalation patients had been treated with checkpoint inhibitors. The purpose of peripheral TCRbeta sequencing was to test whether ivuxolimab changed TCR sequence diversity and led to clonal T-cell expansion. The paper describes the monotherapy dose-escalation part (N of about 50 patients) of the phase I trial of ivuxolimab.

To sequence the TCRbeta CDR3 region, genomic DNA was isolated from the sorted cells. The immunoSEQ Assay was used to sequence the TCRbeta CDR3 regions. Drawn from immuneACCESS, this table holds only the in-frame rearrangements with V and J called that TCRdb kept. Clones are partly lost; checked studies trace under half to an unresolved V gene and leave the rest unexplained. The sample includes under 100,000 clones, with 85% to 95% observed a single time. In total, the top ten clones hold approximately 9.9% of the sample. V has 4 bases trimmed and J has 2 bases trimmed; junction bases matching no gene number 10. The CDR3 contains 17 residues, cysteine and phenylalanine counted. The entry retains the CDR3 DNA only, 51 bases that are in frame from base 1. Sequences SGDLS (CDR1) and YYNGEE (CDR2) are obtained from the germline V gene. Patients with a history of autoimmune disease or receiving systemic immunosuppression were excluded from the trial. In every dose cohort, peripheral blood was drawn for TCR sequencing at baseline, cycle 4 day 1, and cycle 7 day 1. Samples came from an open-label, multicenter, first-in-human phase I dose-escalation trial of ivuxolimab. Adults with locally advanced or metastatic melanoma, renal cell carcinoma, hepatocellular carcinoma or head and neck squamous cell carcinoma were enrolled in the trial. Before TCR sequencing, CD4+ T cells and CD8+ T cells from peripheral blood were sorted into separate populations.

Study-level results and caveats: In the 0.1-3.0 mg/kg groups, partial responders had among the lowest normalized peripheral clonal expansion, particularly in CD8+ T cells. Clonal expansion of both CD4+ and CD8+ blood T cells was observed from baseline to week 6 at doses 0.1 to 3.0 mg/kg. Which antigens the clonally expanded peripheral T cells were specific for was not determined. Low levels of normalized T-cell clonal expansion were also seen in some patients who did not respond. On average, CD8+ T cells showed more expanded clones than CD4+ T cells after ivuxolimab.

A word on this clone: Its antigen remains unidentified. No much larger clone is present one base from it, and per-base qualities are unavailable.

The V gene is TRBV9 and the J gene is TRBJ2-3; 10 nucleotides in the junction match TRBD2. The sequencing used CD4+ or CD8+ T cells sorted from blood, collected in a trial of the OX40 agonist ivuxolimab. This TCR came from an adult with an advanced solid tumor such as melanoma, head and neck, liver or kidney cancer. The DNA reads TGTGCCAGCAGCCAACATAGCGGGGGGTCGCTCACAGATACGCAGTATTTT. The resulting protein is CASSQHSGGSLTDTQYF. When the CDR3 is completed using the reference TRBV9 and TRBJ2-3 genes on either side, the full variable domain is DSGVTQTPKHLITATGQRVTLRCSPRSGDLSVYWYQQSLDQGLQFLIQYYNGEERAKGNILERFSAQQFPDLHSELNLSSLELGDSALYFCASSQHSGGSLTDTQYFGPGTRLTVL.